This passage covers 10 T cell receptor beta chains from one sample sequenced in a study of OX40 agonist ivuxolimab in advanced cancers. Profiling relied on immunoSEQ multiplex PCR, and the TCRdb table lists in-frame clones only, not all of them. The sample consists of 70,000 to 95,000 clones, approximately 91% of them appearing once. Material: CD4+ or CD8+ T cells sorted from blood, obtained in a trial of the OX40 agonist ivuxolimab. These receptor sequences come from an adult with an advanced solid tumor such as melanoma, head and neck, liver or kidney cancer.

The gene calls are TRBV9 and TRBJ2-1, with 9 nucleotides matching TRBD2. Germline lookup yields CDR1 SGDLS and CDR2 YYNGEE. V was pared by 7 bases and J by 0 bases, with 5 bases of the junction left unmatched. This CDR3 is 15 amino acids long. The CDR3: CASGLAHSSYNEQFF. The CDR3 bases are TGTGCCAGCGGACTAGCGCACAGCTCCTACAATGAGCAGTTCTTC.

In its sample, this clone was seen a few times. A much larger clonotype is one base distant, so this may be a read error. At the DNA level, this CDR3 is encoded by other sequences in the same sample as well. The chain is built from TRBV7-9 and TRBJ1-3, with unresolved D. This CDR3 has 11 residues. CDR1 and CDR2 (germline): SEHNR, FQNEAQ (reference sequence). The ends were cut back, 8 bases at V and 4 bases at J, with 6 bases in the middle. The CDR3 nucleotides are TGTGCCAGCGGCGGGGGAAACACCATATATTTT. Amino acids: CASGGGNTIYF.

The J gene is TRBJ1-5, the V gene TRBV6-5, with D hard to call. CDR1 is MNHEY, CDR2 SVGAGI, per germline. CDR3 size: 15 residues. With 0 bases removed from V and 2 bases from J, the gap between germline ends came to 8 bases. The CDR3 loop reads CASSYSVAGNQPQHF. The CDR3 region has the DNA TGTGCCAGCAGTTACTCTGTCGCGGGCAATCAGCCCCAGCATTTT.

This clone appeared a few times. J is TRBJ2-1 and V is TRBV7-3, with TRBD2 matching over 10 bases. This CDR3 has 15 residues. The germline V gene encodes CDR1 SGHTA and CDR2 FQGTGA. V was clipped by 2 bases and J by 2 bases; unmatched bases: 0. DNA of the CDR3: TGTGCCAGCAGCTTAGGGACTAGCGCCTACAATGAGCAGTTCTTC. Encoded protein: CASSLGTSAYNEQFF. Full variable domain (missing parts from reference TRBV7-3 and TRBJ2-1): GAGVSQTPSNKVTEKGKYVELRCDPISGHTALYWYRQSLGQGPEFLIYFQGTGAADDSGLPNDRFFAVRPEGSVSTLKIQRTERGDSAVYLCASSLGTSAYNEQFFGPGTRLTVL.

This clone ranks as medium-sized. V is TRBV6-5 and J is TRBJ2-7; maybe TRBD2 (6 bases). The CDR3 is 14 residues long. Trimming removed 7 bases at V and 2 bases at J, with 15 bases between. CDR1 is MNHEY and CDR2 is SVGAGI in the germline V gene. DNA for the CDR3: TGTGCCAGCACCCTTGGGACTGGGGCCTACGAGCAGTACTTC. Translating gives CASTLGTGAYEQYF.

This clone was observed once. CDR3 in amino acids: CASSFKPGTEAYNEQFF. The CDR3, as DNA: TGTGCCAGCAGCTTTAAACCCGGGACTGAGGCCTACAATGAGCAGTTCTTC. The rearrangement uses TRBV5-4 and TRBJ2-1; D might be TRBD2 (6 bases). Germline V lookup: CDR1 SGHNT, CDR2 YYREEE (reference sequence). This CDR3 has 17 residues. Trimming removed 2 bases from V and 2 bases from J, with 17 bases in between.

The chain links TRBV6-6 to TRBJ2-2, with D perhaps matching TRBD2 (7 bases). CDR3 length: 16 residues. The V end was cut by 6 bases, the J end by 4 bases, with 18 bases between. Germline CDR1 and CDR2: MNHNY and SVGAGI (reference sequence). Written as DNA, the CDR3 is TGTGCCAGCAGCGTGGGAGGGGGTGGGGGCACCGGGGAGCTGTTTTTT. Its protein product is CASSVGGGGGTGELFF.

Worth noting for this clone: A read error may produce the germline difference seen at one junction end. Within the sample, other DNA sequences also encode this same CDR3. The chain couples TRBV5-1 to TRBJ2-7, with D possibly matching TRBD1 (6 bases). In germline, CDR1 is SGHRS, CDR2 YFSETQ. The CDR3 has 12 amino acids. The CDR3 sequence: CASSPHRDEQYF. The CDR3 DNA reads as TGTGCCAGCAGCCCGCACAGGGATGAGCAGTACTTC.

This rearrangement joins TRBV7-9 to TRBJ1-4; D is perhaps TRBD1 (6 bases). This CDR3 region has 14 residues. The V and J ends lost 6 bases and 5 bases respectively, with 13 bases between them. The germline gives CDR1 SEHNR, CDR2 FQNEAQ (reference sequence). In nucleotides, the CDR3 is TGTGCCAGCAGTTCGACAGGCGGCAATGAAAAACTGTTTTTT. Its protein is CASSSTGGNEKLFF.

The chain recombines TRBV4-1 with TRBJ2-5, with 12 nucleotides matching TRBD2. The CDR3 sequence is 18 residues long. The V gene end was trimmed by 1 base and the J gene end by 5 bases; junction bases not matched to a gene: 11. CDR1 and CDR2 (germline): MGHRA, YSYEKL. The chain's CDR3 is CASSQGLAGDSGWETQYF. The CDR3 coding sequence is TGCGCCAGCAGCCAAGGACTAGCGGGAGACTCGGGGTGGGAGACCCAGTACTTC.